This T cell receptor (beta chain) was captured in a study of blood T cells in healthy people across ages. PCR was performed a second time for about 6 to 12 cycles using a sample-barcoded 5' primer and a J-beta primer mix. A template-switch adaptor containing 12 random nucleotides labeled each cDNA molecule. MiXCR, run by TCRdb on the 5' RACE reads, gives a single entry per CDR3 protein. The table lists roughly 800,000 distinct CDR3 sequences, roughly 50% of them singletons. Drawing of peripheral blood yielded about 9.7 milliliters from each donor. The germline V gene encodes CDR1 SNHLY and CDR2 FYNNEI. Deletions cut 0 bases from V and 13 bases from J, with 12 bases between. The CDR3 loop spans 12 amino acids. Points on this clonotype: The antigen is undetermined.

Overall study findings and caveats: Changes seen in expanded clonotypes were possibly confounded by donor CMV status left unknown.

The chain links TRBV2 to TRBJ1-2; D unclear. The receptor was derived from a man older than 75 in good health. Sequenced sample: blood. This CDR3 reads CASSEASRAGTF. CDR3 DNA: TGTGCCAGCAGTGAAGCTTCGAGGGCTGGCACCTTC.